Reported below is one T cell receptor beta chain. No antigen is known for it. Per-base qualities were not stored, and no clone one base away is much larger. The trim is 1 base for V and 5 bases for J, with a gap of 15 bases between the germline ends. Including cysteine and phenylalanine, the CDR3 has 15 amino acids. Only CDR3 DNA is held: 45 bases, read in frame from base 1. Sequences SGHRS (CDR1) and YFSETQ (CDR2) are obtained from the germline V gene. This entry belongs to a study of blood T cell repertoires in COVID-19 (TCRdb year 2020). About the study as a whole: Collaborator samples came from the United States, Italy and Spain and covered acute and convalescent phases of COVID-19. The material from the prospective study consisted of cDNA or gDNA derived from T cells, B-cell-depleted T cells, or PBMCs. The dataset comprised deeply sampled blood TCRbeta repertoires from subjects exposed to, actively infected with, or recovered from COVID-19. The repertoires were made available in a free public database intended to serve as a resource for research on the immune response to SARS-CoV-2. The samples were drawn from the first 160 participants of the ongoing ImmuneRACE study and from 1,200 or so subjects provided by 6 global collaborators. Nearly every sample came with metadata listing a de-identified subject ID, COVID-19 status, age in years and sex. HLA class I and class II types, where available, came from metadata supplied by the sample provider rather than from assay-based typing.

The paper's findings and limits, for the study overall: How much clinical and demographic metadata was included differed by source and by participant, and the metadata was provided uncurated.

The immunoSEQ Assay, a bias-controlled multiplex PCR, was used to amplify TCRbeta CDR3 regions from genomic DNA. Per the authors' processing: The number of nucleated cells in each sample was estimated from the amplification of reference gene primers within the assay. To quantify the absolute abundance of each unique TCRbeta CDR3 rearrangement, sequence reads were collapsed and filtered. For each sample, productive Simpson clonality was calculated by taking the square root of Simpson's diversity index across productive rearrangements. This is the immuneACCESS table as TCRdb keeps it, with only in-frame sequences that have V and J called. A part of the clones is gone; compared with another copy, unresolved V genes explain less than half, and the rest is unexplained. That table gives V, J and clone size, and the DNA gave D and trimming. A total of tens of thousands of clones appear in this sample, 80% to 90% of them only once. In total, the top ten clones hold approximately 1.5% of the sample.

Collaborating institutions collected whole blood in K2EDTA tubes following their own protocols. For TCRbeta analysis, collaborators shipped samples as frozen whole blood, isolated PBMCs, or DNA extracted from either of those sample types. Rearrangement joined TRBV5-1 to TRBJ1-2; TRBD1 could be the D gene, as 6 bases match. The sample comprised peripheral blood. The TCR was taken from a man aged 55 to 70 with acute or convalescent COVID-19. The nucleotide sequence reads as follows: TGCGCCAGCAGCTTGCGGGGGGCGCAGGAGTATGGCTACACCTTC. It translates as CASSLRGAQEYGYTF.